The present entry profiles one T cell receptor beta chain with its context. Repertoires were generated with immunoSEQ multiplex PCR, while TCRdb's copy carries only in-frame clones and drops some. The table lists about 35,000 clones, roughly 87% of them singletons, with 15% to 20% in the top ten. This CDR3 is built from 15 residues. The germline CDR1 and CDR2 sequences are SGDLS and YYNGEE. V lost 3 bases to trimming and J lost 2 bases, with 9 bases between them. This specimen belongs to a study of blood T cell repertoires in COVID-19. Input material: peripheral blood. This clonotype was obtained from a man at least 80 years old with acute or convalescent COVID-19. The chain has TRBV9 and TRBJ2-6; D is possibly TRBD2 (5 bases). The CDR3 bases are TGTGCCAGCAGCGCTGGGAGAACTGGGGCCAACGTCCTGACTTTC. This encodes CASSAGRTGANVLTF.